Below, 13 T cell receptor beta chains from the same sample are listed, as sequenced in a study of TIL therapy for anti-PD-1-resistant metastatic lung cancer. This was the immunoSEQ v3 assay. Libraries were prepared by immunoSEQ multiplex PCR; TCRdb keeps only in-frame clonotypes and omits some of them. Of under 100,000 clones detected, about two thirds appear once; the ten largest clones hold about a tenth. Time point here: pre-treatment sample, taken before nivolumab and TIL therapy. The tumor samples were excised metastases, mostly pleural nodules or supraclavicular lymph nodes. This sample comprised tumor tissue, obtained at baseline. The receptors come from a person aged 30 to 80 with non-small cell lung cancer.

The J gene is TRBJ2-7, the V gene TRBV6-2 or TRBV6-3, with unresolved D. The CDR3 has 13 residues. The V end lost 5 bases, the J end lost 0 bases, and 8 bases lay between the germline ends. Germline CDR1 MNHEY, CDR2 SVGEGT. The CDR3 nucleotides read TGTGCCAGCAGTCCCCGTCTCTCCTACGAGCAGTACTTC. Translation: CASSPRLSYEQYF.

The chain recombines TRBV29-1 with TRBJ2-7; D is unclear. Deletions cut 4 bases from V and 2 bases from J, with 9 bases between. CDR1 SQVTM and CDR2 ANQGSEA come from the germline V gene. The CDR3 spans 12 residues. The CDR3 here is CSVARATYEQYF. DNA of the CDR3: TGCAGCGTTGCTAGAGCGACCTACGAGCAGTACTTC.

This clone was detected only a few times. This chain joins TRBV7-9 and TRBJ1-1; 7 bases align to TRBD1. The CDR3 covers 14 residues. V lost 5 bases to trimming and J lost 4 bases; unmatched junction nucleotides: 7. The germline V gene has CDR1 SEHNR and CDR2 FQNEAQ (reference sequence). CDR3 bases: TGTGCCAGCAGCGGACGACAGGGTAGCACTGAAGCTTTCTTT. Its protein is CASSGRQGSTEAFF.

The chain joins TRBV2 to TRBJ2-1; D is undetermined. The CDR3 is 16 amino acids. Germline CDR1 and CDR2: SNHLY and FYNNEI. The V end lost 1 base, the J end lost 8 bases, and 18 bases lay between the germline ends. CDR3 DNA: TGTGCCAGCAGTGAAGATTTGAGGTTAACGGCGGATGAGCAGTTCTTC. It encodes CASSEDLRLTADEQFF. Drawing the rest from reference TRBV2 and TRBJ2-1, the complete variable domain is EPEVTQTPSHQVTQMGQEVILRCVPISNHLYFYWYRQILGQKVEFLVSFYNNEISEKSEIFDDQFSVERPDGSNFTLKIRSTKLEDSAMYFCASSEDLRLTADEQFFGPGTRLTVL.

The chain joins TRBV18 to TRBJ2-1, with unresolved D. Trimming cost V 3 bases and J 4 bases, with 7 bases left between them. The CDR3 consists of 13 residues. Per the germline V gene, CDR1 is KGHSH and CDR2 is LQKENI. Written as DNA, the CDR3 is TGTGCCAGCTCACCCCAGAGATACAATGAGCAGTTCTTC. Amino acids: CASSPQRYNEQFF.

In this sample, this clone turned up a few times. The rearrangement joins TRBV3-1 (or the pseudogene TRBV3-2) to TRBJ2-1, with D perhaps given as TRBD1 or TRBD2 (6 bases each). This CDR3 has 17 residues. Germline V gives CDR1 LGHDT, CDR2 YNNKEL (reference sequence). Trimming removed 0 bases at V and 6 bases at J, with 18 bases between. Written as DNA, the CDR3 is TGTGCCAGCAGCCAAGATCTATCCGGGGGCGCGGGCAATGAGCAGTTCTTC. Its protein product is CASSQDLSGGAGNEQFF.

The V and J genes are TRBV5-6 and TRBJ1-1, with a weak D call TRBD1 (6 bases). Looked up from germline, CDR1 is SGHDT and CDR2 is YYEEEE. Trimming left V 6 bases short and J 2 bases short, with 14 bases between. The CDR3 loop spans 14 amino acids. CDR3 bases: TGTGCCAGCAAAAAACAGGGATCTAACACTGAAGCTTTCTTT. It yields the protein CASKKQGSNTEAFF.

In its sample, this clone was seen a few times. V is TRBV7-2 and J is TRBJ1-6, with TRBD1 identical over 11 bases. Germline-derived CDR1 and CDR2 are SGHTA and FQGNSA. The CDR3 is 15 amino acids. After removal of 5 bases from V and 9 bases from J, the junction contained 6 bases not matched to a gene. The CDR3 DNA is TGTGCCAGCAGCCCAGGGGGGACAGGGGGTTCACCCCTCCACTTT. This codes for CASSPGGTGGSPLHF.

The chain couples TRBV2 to TRBJ2-7, with 7 bases lining up with TRBD1. This CDR3 is built from 14 residues. Losses at the gene ends were 2 bases for V and 5 bases for J; bases not matched to a gene: 6. CDR1 is SNHLY, CDR2 FYNNEI, per germline. CDR3 protein: CASSENRGRNEQYF. The CDR3 nucleotides are TGTGCCAGCAGTGAAAACAGGGGCCGGAACGAGCAGTACTTC.

This clone is termed medium-sized. J is TRBJ2-5 and V is TRBV4-1; TRBD1 might be the D (5 bases). The CDR3 totals 13 residues. Germline lookup yields CDR1 MGHRA and CDR2 YSYEKL. V lost 4 bases and J lost 5, with 11 bases in between. CDR3 bases: TGCGCCAGCAGCCCCCCAGGGTCCGAGACCCAGTACTTC. Translation gives CASSPPGSETQYF.

The J gene is TRBJ2-3, the V gene TRBV29-1; 8 nucleotides align to TRBD2. Germline values: CDR1 SQVTM, CDR2 ANQGSEA. The CDR3 contains 13 residues. After removal of 7 bases from V and 8 bases from J, the junction contained 11 bases not matched to a gene. The CDR3, as DNA: TGCAGCGCTACGATCGATAGCGGGGTTACGCAGTATTTT. It encodes CSATIDSGVTQYF.

The chain combines TRBV7-2 with TRBJ2-7; possibly TRBD1 or TRBD2 for D (5 bases each). The CDR3 covers 16 residues. Germline V gives CDR1 SGHTA, CDR2 FQGNSA. The germline V and J ends were trimmed by 1 base and 6 bases, with 19 bases remaining between them. The CDR3 protein is CASSLVGPGANVEQYF. The CDR3 nucleotides are TGTGCCAGCAGCTTAGTCGGGCCCGGGGCCAATGTCGAGCAGTACTTC.

V and J are TRBV7-2 and TRBJ2-7; possible D gene TRBD1, 6 bases. CDR3 length: 15 amino acids. Germline V gene lookup returns CDR1 SGHTA and CDR2 FQGNSA. V was pared by 4 bases and J by 2 bases, with 15 bases between. The CDR3 DNA follows: TGTGCCAGCAGCTCAAGGCGAGGGGGTCCCTACGAGCAGTACTTC. It is translated as CASSSRRGGPYEQYF.